The 32 T cell receptor beta chains below were found in one sample sequenced in a study of prognosis after radiotherapy for stage I lung cancer. The study amplified the TCR beta CDR3 region from genomic DNA. This amplification was carried out by two rounds of multiplex PCR. First-round PCR used primers specific to each TRBV and TRBJ gene. TCRdb redid the calling of the multiplex PCR reads with MiXCR, one entry per CDR3 protein. The sample yields fewer than 15,000 distinct CDR3 sequences, approximately 47% seen once. The sample consisted of PBMCs, taken before or after stereotactic body radiation therapy (not recorded which). These TCRs come from a donor aged 50 or older with non-small cell lung cancer.

Points on this clonotype: This likely stems from a read error, as it lies one base from a far larger clone. This chain joins TRBV6-2 or TRBV6-3 and TRBJ1-5; the D gene is possibly TRBD1 (5 bases). Germline CDR1 MNHEY, CDR2 SVGEGT. Trimming took 7 bases from V and 0 from J, leaving 16 bases between them. There are 16 residues in the CDR3. This CDR3 is CASIEATAISNQPQHF. CDR3 coding DNA: TGTGCCAGCATTGAAGCGACAGCGATTAGCAATCAGCCCCAGCATTTT.

This clonotype came up many times. The chain links TRBV3-1 to TRBJ2-3, with 8 bases matching TRBD2. The CDR3 has 18 amino acids. J lost 5 bases, V lost 0 bases, and 13 bases had no gene match. Germline V gene data show CDR1 as LGHDT and CDR2 as YNNKEL (reference sequence). CDR3 DNA: TGTGCCAGCAGCCAAGATATAGATCCAGCGGGAGTAATAGATACGCAGTATTTT. Amino acid sequence: CASSQDIDPAGVIDTQYF.

As concerns this clonotype: One base separates it from a far larger clone, so it is likely a read error. The chain is built from TRBV6-5 and TRBJ1-6, with TRBD1 identical over 9 bases. V shed 7 bases and J 0 bases; nucleotides not matched to a gene: 7. This CDR3 contains 17 residues. The germline gives CDR1 MNHEY, CDR2 SVGAGI. CDR3 sequence: CASTDRGWGSYNSPLHF. CDR3 DNA sequence: TGTGCCAGCACCGACAGGGGGTGGGGCTCCTATAATTCACCCCTCCACTTT.

V gene TRBV19 combines with J gene TRBJ2-3, with D hard to call. Trimming stripped 3 bases from V and 4 bases from J, with 14 bases between. CDR3 length equals 15 residues. Germline CDR1 LNHDA, CDR2 SQIVND (reference sequence). CDR3 bases: TGTGCCAGTAGTATTGGTGGGGTTGGTTCAGATACGCAGTATTTT. Translating gives CASSIGGVGSDTQYF.

This clonotype is medium-sized. The rearrangement joins TRBV24-1 to TRBJ2-1; D unclear. The CDR3 is 17 amino acids. The V gene's germline CDR1 is KGHDR and CDR2 SFDVKD. V shed 2 bases and J shed 8 bases, with 21 bases lying between them. The CDR3 region is CATSDSSTLKKLHEQFF. CDR3 DNA: TGTGCCACCAGTGATTCCTCGACCCTCAAAAAGCTCCATGAGCAGTTCTTC.

The chain is built from TRBV6-1 and TRBJ2-1; 7 nucleotides agree with TRBD2. The junction had 5 bases not matched to a gene; V was cut back by 8 bases and J by 4 bases. CDR1 MNHNS and CDR2 SASEGT come from the germline V gene. This CDR3 is built from 13 residues. The CDR3 spells CASRGDFYNEQFF. Here the CDR3 DNA reads TGTGCCAGCCGGGGGGACTTTTACAATGAGCAGTTCTTC.

By share, this clonotype ranks as medium-sized. The chain combines TRBV5-1 with TRBJ2-7; 8 nucleotides align to TRBD1. CDR1 is SGHRS and CDR2 is YFSETQ in the germline V gene. V lost 2 bases to trimming and J lost 4 bases; unmatched junction nucleotides: 8. CDR3 length: 15 amino acids. CDR3 loop: CASSFRTGLQYEQYF. In nucleotides, the CDR3 is TGCGCCAGCAGCTTTCGGACAGGGCTACAGTACGAGCAGTACTTC.

The chain joins TRBV6-1 to TRBJ2-7; perhaps TRBD1 as D (6 bases). This CDR3 region has 14 residues. Trimming left V 6 bases short and J 5 bases short, with 17 bases between. CDR1 and CDR2 from the germline V gene are MNHNS and SASEGT. DNA of the CDR3: TGTGCCAGCAGACCAACAGGGTCAGTCCACGAGCAGTACTTC. Residues: CASRPTGSVHEQYF.

Details on this clonotype: A far larger clone is one base from this, pointing to a likely read error. The chain joins TRBV28 to TRBJ1-6, with D perhaps matching TRBD1 (5 bases). Germline V gene lookup returns CDR1 MDHEN and CDR2 SYDVKM. CDR3 length equals 14 residues. With 6 bases removed from V and 7 bases from J, the gap between germline ends came to 13 bases. This CDR3 is CASSRTWLNSPLHF. The CDR3 nucleotides are TGTGCCAGCAGCAGGACATGGCTGAATTCACCCCTCCACTTT.

This clonotype was counted between two and nine times. The J gene is TRBJ1-2, the V gene TRBV6-2 or TRBV6-3; D uncertain. Germline CDR1 and CDR2: MNHEY and SVGEGT. V was pared by 5 bases and J by 8 bases, with 9 bases between. This CDR3 is built from 11 residues. The CDR3 DNA follows: TGTGCCAGCAGTGAAGAGGGAGGCTACACCTTC. Its protein is CASSEEGGYTF.

About this clonotype: One base separates it from a far larger clone, so it is likely a read error. The V call is TRBV6-8, the J call TRBJ2-3; D unclear. Trimming took 2 bases from V and 2 from J, leaving 8 bases between them. The CDR3 runs to 14 residues. CDR1 MNHGY and CDR2 SAAAGT come from the germline V gene. This CDR3 reads CASSYGGTTDTQYF. As DNA, the CDR3 is TGTGCCAGCAGTTACGGCGGTACCACAGATACGCAGTATTTT.

Within the sample, this clonotype is medium-sized. The V call is TRBV20-1, the J call TRBJ1-5; TRBD1 agrees at 11 bases. The V segment lost 3 bases and the J segment 2 bases; nucleotides outside the gene matches: 3. This CDR3 is 15 amino acids long. Germline-derived CDR1 and CDR2 are DFQATT and SNEGSKA (reference sequence). The CDR3 region is CSASLDRGRNQPQHF. CDR3 sequence (DNA): TGCAGTGCTAGCTTGGACAGGGGGCGCAATCAGCCCCAGCATTTT.

This clonotype came up many times. The chain employs TRBV25-1 and TRBJ2-2; D gene uncertain. In germline, CDR1 is MGHDK, CDR2 SYGVNS. The CDR3 extends over 15 amino acids. V was shortened by 3 bases and J by 0 bases, with 8 bases between the two germline ends. Here the CDR3 reads CASSDHRTNTGELFF. CDR3 in DNA: TGTGCCAGCAGTGACCACAGAACGAACACCGGGGAGCTGTTTTTT.

This clonotype was counted ten times or more. The chain has TRBV15 and TRBJ1-1; D possibly corresponds to TRBD1 (5 bases). The CDR3 runs 14 residues. The V and J ends lost 0 bases and 4 bases respectively, with 9 bases between them. Germline V lookup: CDR1 LNHNV, CDR2 YYDKDF (reference sequence). The CDR3 sequence is CATSREFGATEAFF. The CDR3 DNA reads TGTGCCACCAGCAGAGAGTTCGGGGCCACTGAAGCTTTCTTT.

This clonotype was counted at least ten times. V gene TRBV7-7 combines with J gene TRBJ2-1, with 9 bases lining up with TRBD2. The V segment lost 0 bases and the J segment 8 bases; nucleotides outside the gene matches: 5. The CDR3 is 15 amino acids. Germline V gene sequence: CDR1 SSHAT, CDR2 FNYEAQ (reference sequence). CDR3 sequence: CASSLARGGFDEQFF. The CDR3 DNA sequence: TGTGCCAGCAGCTTAGCGCGGGGGGGCTTCGATGAGCAGTTCTTC.

In this sample, this clonotype turned up many times. The genes are TRBV28 and TRBJ1-5, with TRBD1 identical over 8 bases. Unmatched junction bases numbered 17, after V lost 6 bases and J lost 4 bases. Germline lookup yields CDR1 MDHEN and CDR2 SYDVKM. CDR3 length: 18 residues. The CDR3 here is CASRGAGGAGKVNQPQHF. The CDR3 coding sequence is TGTGCCAGCAGGGGTGCAGGGGGCGCGGGGAAGGTTAATCAGCCCCAGCATTTT. Variable domain in full (rest from reference TRBV28 and TRBJ1-5): DVKVTQSSRYLVKRTGEKVFLECVQDMDHENMFWYRQDPGLGLRLIYFSYDVKMKEKGDIPEGYSVSREKKERFSLILESASTNQTSMYLCASRGAGGAGKVNQPQHFGDGTRLSIL.

This clonotype is deemed medium-sized (0.01 to 0.1%). This chain links TRBV6-4 with TRBJ2-1; no firm D call. The V gene's germline CDR1 is MRHNA and CDR2 SNTAGT. The V gene lost 3 bases and the J gene lost 9 bases, with 15 bases spanning the gap. This CDR3 is built from 14 residues. The CDR3 is CASSERSFGGEQFF. The CDR3 nucleotides are TGTGCCAGCAGTGAGAGGAGTTTCGGCGGTGAGCAGTTCTTC.

In the case of this clonotype: This probably arose from a read error, given a far larger clone one base away. The V call is TRBV6-1, the J call TRBJ2-5, with TRBD2 identical over 7 bases. The CDR3 contains 15 residues. Germline V gives CDR1 MNHNS, CDR2 SASEGT. In nucleotides, the CDR3 is TGTGCCAGCAGTTACACCCCAGCGGGAAAAGAGAACCAGTACTTC. Translation: CASSYTPAGKENQYF.

The sample holds many counts of this clonotype. V gene TRBV18 combines with J gene TRBJ1-3; no clear D gene. The ends were cut back, 4 bases at V and 0 bases at J, with 13 bases in the middle. Germline values: CDR1 KGHSH, CDR2 LQKENI. The CDR3 has 16 amino acids. CDR3 DNA: TGTGCCAGCTCACTGGAACGCAGGTCCTCTGGAAACACCATATATTTT. This codes for CASSLERRSSGNTIYF. Filled out from reference TRBV18 and TRBJ1-3, the complete variable domain reads NAGVMQNPRHLVRRRGQEARLRCSPMKGHSHVYWYRQLPEEGLKFMVYLQKENIIDESGMPKERFSAEFPKEGPSILRIQQVVRGDSAAYFCASSLERRSSGNTIYFGEGSWLTVV.

Comment on this clonotype: Mismatch with germline at one junction end may stem from a read error. V usage is TRBV20-1 and J usage is TRBJ2-5, with TRBD2 matching over 7 bases. The germline V gene has CDR1 DFQATT and CDR2 SNEGSKA (reference sequence). The CDR3 contains 13 residues. The CDR3 loop reads CSAGEGGAETQYF. The CDR3 nucleotides are TGCAGTGCCGGAGAGGGAGGGGCGGAGACACAGTACTTC.

The rearrangement joins TRBV7-9 to TRBJ2-2; no clear D gene. Germline V gene lookup returns CDR1 SEHNR and CDR2 FQNEAQ (reference sequence). V gave up 6 bases and J gave up 4 bases, with 9 bases separating them. The CDR3 length is 13 residues. CDR3 coding DNA: TGTGCCAGCAGACCTGACCCCACCGGGGAGCTGTTTTTT. As protein: CASRPDPTGELFF. Full variable domain (missing parts from reference TRBV7-9 and TRBJ2-2): DTGVSQNPRHKITKRGQNVTFRCDPISEHNRLYWYRQTLGQGPEFLTYFQNEAQLEKSRLLSDRFSAERPKGSFSTLEIQRTEQGDSAMYLCASRPDPTGELFFGEGSRLTVL.

V usage is TRBV7-2 and J usage is TRBJ1-1; tentative D call: TRBD1 (6 bases). The V end lost 10 bases, the J end lost 4 bases, and 16 bases lay between the germline ends. The CDR3 consists of 13 residues. Germline assignment: CDR1 SGHTA and CDR2 FQGNSA. The CDR3 is CANRPQGFTEAFF. CDR3 DNA: TGTGCCAACAGACCACAGGGTTTCACTGAAGCTTTCTTT.

The rearrangement joins TRBV19 to TRBJ1-4; maybe TRBD1 (5 bases). Trimming shortened V by 9 bases and J by 10 bases, and 24 bases separated the two germline ends. The CDR3 loop spans 15 amino acids. Germline values: CDR1 LNHDA, CDR2 SQIVND (reference sequence). The CDR3 DNA reads TGTGCCAGCCAAACTGTGACAGAAGATATTGGAAAACTGTTTTTT. It translates to CASQTVTEDIGKLFF.

This clonotype is categorized as medium-sized. This rearrangement joins TRBV12-3 or TRBV12-4 to TRBJ2-2; 7 bases are shared with TRBD1. This CDR3 spans 15 amino acids. V gave up 7 bases and J gave up 2 bases; unmatched junction bases: 7. The CDR3 coding sequence is TGTGCCAGCAATCCCTACAGGGGTAACACCGGGGAGCTGTTTTTT. This translates into CASNPYRGNTGELFF.

The chain links TRBV6-4 to TRBJ2-1; possible D gene TRBD2, 6 bases. In germline, CDR1 is MRHNA, CDR2 SNTAGT. The CDR3 is 14 amino acids. The V end was cut by 3 bases, the J end by 8 bases, with 14 bases between. This CDR3 is CASSEQSGVDEQFF. CDR3 DNA sequence: TGTGCCAGCAGTGAGCAGTCGGGGGTGGATGAGCAGTTCTTC.

A note on this clonotype: A junction end diverges from the germline sequence, so it may reflect a read error. The chain combines TRBV4-1 with TRBJ1-2; D may be TRBD1 (6 bases). The CDR3 has 15 amino acids. The germline gives CDR1 MGHRA, CDR2 YSYEKL. The CDR3, as DNA: TGCGCCAGCATCCAATTCAGGGGTGATATGGATGGCTACACCTTC. Residues: CASIQFRGDMDGYTF.

This clonotype has a count of ten or more. CDR3 nucleotides: TGTGCCAGCAGCGTAGGGGGGAGTAATGTCGTGGAGACCCAGTACTTC. Translation: CASSVGGSNVVETQYF. This chain joins TRBV9 and TRBJ2-5; perhaps D is TRBD1 or TRBD2 (5 bases each). V dropped 0 bases and J dropped 5 bases, with 17 bases sitting between them. Per germline, CDR1 SGDLS and CDR2 YYNGEE. This CDR3 is 16 amino acids long.

This clonotype has ten or more counts. J is TRBJ2-5 and V is TRBV20-1; 12 nucleotides line up with TRBD2. The germline CDR1 and CDR2 sequences are DFQATT and SNEGSKA (reference sequence). Trimming took 4 bases from V and 4 from J; bases not matched to a gene: 4. The CDR3 contains 14 residues. This CDR3 is CSAIRLAGVETQYF. In DNA, the CDR3 is TGCAGTGCTATTCGACTAGCGGGAGTAGAGACCCAGTACTTC.

Within the sample, this clonotype is medium-sized (0.01 to 0.1%). This chain joins TRBV7-9 and TRBJ2-1; D is undetermined. The ends were cut back, 0 bases at V and 4 bases at J, with 10 bases in the middle. The CDR3 has 15 amino acids. Germline V lookup: CDR1 SEHNR, CDR2 FQNEAQ (reference sequence). The CDR3 DNA is TGTGCCAGCAGCTTAGCCCAGTCAACTTACAATGAGCAGTTCTTC. It specifies CASSLAQSTYNEQFF. The full variable domain, in which reference TRBV7-9 and TRBJ2-1 provide the parts outside the CDR3, is DTGVSQNPRHKITKRGQNVTFRCDPISEHNRLYWYRQTLGQGPEFLTYFQNEAQLEKSRLLSDRFSAERPKGSFSTLEIQRTEQGDSAMYLCASSLAQSTYNEQFFGPGTRLTVL.

This chain joins TRBV4-1 and TRBJ1-6; 8 nucleotides agree with TRBD1. Germline V lookup: CDR1 MGHRA, CDR2 YSYEKL. Trimming took 4 bases from V and 10 from J; bases not matched to a gene: 9. The CDR3 totals 15 residues. The CDR3 region has the DNA TGCGCCAGCAGCCTCGACAGGGGCCTCGGGTCACCCCTCCACTTT. Translation gives CASSLDRGLGSPLHF.

V usage is TRBV7-7 and J usage is TRBJ2-3; 7 nucleotides match TRBD1. Germline V gene lookup returns CDR1 SSHAT and CDR2 FNYEAQ (reference sequence). The CDR3 consists of 15 residues. Germline trimming cut 1 base from V and 3 bases from J; bases unmatched to any gene: 4. The CDR3, as DNA: TGTGCCAGCAGCTTAGGCCAGGGGGAGACAGATACGCAGTATTTT. Residues: CASSLGQGETDTQYF.

The V gene is TRBV6-2 or TRBV6-3, the J gene TRBJ2-5; unclear D gene. The V end was cut by 4 bases, the J end by 2 bases, with 8 bases between. The CDR3 spans 13 residues. CDR1 MNHEY and CDR2 SVGEGT come from the germline V gene. CDR3 loop: CASSFQSQETQYF. The CDR3 DNA follows: TGTGCCAGCAGTTTTCAATCGCAAGAGACCCAGTACTTC.